This TCR beta chain was observed in a study of blood T cell repertoires in COVID-19. This CDR3 spans 15 amino acids. Germline-derived CDR1 and CDR2 are LGHDT and YNNKEL (reference sequence). V was trimmed by 1 base and J by 5 bases, leaving 11 bases between them. This clone turned up a few times. Under the authors' procedure: Researchers report that nucleated cell counts were estimated from reference gene primer amplification. Measured with immunoSEQ multiplex PCR; TCRdb has only the in-frame clones, and not every one. V, J and clone size were drawn from that table, and D and trimming were deduced from the DNA. The data contain just under 50,000 clones, 80% to 90% of them singletons.

The sequencing input was peripheral blood. This chain uses TRBV3-1 (or the pseudogene TRBV3-2) with TRBJ2-2, with D possibly TRBD1 on 5 matching bases. The clonotype originates from a human donor in a cohort sampled during active COVID-19. The CDR3 region has the DNA TGTGCCAGCAGCCAAGGGGGCCAGTTGACCGGGGAGCTGTTTTTT. It specifies CASSQGGQLTGELFF.